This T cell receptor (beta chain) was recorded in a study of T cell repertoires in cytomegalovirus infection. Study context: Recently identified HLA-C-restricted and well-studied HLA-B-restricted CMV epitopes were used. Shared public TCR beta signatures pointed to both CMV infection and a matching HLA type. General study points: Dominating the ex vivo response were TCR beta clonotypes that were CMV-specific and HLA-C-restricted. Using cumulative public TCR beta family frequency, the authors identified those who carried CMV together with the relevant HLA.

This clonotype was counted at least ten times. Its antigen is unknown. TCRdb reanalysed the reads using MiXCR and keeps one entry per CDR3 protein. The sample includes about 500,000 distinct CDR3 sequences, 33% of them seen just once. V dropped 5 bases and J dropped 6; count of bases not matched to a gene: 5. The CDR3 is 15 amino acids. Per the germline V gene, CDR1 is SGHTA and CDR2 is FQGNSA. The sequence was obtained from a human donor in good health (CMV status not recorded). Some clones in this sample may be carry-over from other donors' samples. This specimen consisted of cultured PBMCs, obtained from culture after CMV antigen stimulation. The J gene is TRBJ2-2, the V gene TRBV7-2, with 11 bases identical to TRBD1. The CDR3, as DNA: TGTGCCAGCAGCCGGGGGGGACAGGGGGCCGGGGAGCTGTTTTTT. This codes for CASSRGGQGAGELFF. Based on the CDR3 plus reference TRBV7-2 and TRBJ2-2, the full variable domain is GAGVSQSPSNKVTEKGKDVELRCDPISGHTALYWYRQSLGQGLEFLIYFQGNSAPDKSGLPSDRFSAERTGGSVSTLTIQRTQQEDSAVYLCASSRGGQGAGELFFGEGSRLTVL.